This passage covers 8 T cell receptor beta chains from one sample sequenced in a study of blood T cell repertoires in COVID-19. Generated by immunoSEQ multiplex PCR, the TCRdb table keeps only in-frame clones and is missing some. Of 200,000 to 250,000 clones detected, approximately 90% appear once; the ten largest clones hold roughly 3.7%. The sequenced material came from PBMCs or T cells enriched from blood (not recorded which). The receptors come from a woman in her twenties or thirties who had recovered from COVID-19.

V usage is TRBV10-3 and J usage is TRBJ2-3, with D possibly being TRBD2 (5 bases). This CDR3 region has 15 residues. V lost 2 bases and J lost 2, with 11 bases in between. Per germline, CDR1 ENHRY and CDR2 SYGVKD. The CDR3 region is CAISEVASYTDTQYF. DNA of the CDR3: TGTGCCATCAGTGAGGTAGCGAGTTACACAGATACGCAGTATTTT.

The CDR3 bases are TGTGCCAGCGGACAGGGTATAAGTCAGCCCCAGCATTTT. Its translation: CASGQGISQPQHF. V gene TRBV12-3 or TRBV12-4 combines with J gene TRBJ1-5; 8 nucleotides line up with TRBD1. CDR3 size: 13 residues. Trimming cost V 8 bases and J 6 bases; bases outside gene matches: 6.

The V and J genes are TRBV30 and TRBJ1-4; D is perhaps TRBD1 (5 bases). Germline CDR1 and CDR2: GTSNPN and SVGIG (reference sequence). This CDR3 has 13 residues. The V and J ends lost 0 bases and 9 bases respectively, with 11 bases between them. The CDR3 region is CAWSVGSGQKLFF. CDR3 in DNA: TGTGCCTGGAGTGTAGGGTCAGGGCAAAAACTGTTTTTT.

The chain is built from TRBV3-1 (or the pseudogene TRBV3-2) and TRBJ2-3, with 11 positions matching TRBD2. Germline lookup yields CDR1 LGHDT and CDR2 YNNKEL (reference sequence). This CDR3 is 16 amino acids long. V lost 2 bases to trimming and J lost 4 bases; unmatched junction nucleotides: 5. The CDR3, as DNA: TGTGCCAGCAGCCAAAAACTAGCGGGAGCACCAGATACGCAGTATTTT. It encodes CASSQKLAGAPDTQYF.

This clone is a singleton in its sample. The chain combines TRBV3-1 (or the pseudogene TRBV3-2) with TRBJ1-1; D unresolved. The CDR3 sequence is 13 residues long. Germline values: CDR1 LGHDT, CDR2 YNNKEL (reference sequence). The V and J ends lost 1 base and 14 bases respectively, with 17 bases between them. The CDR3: CASSQASGIGHFF. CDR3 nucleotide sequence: TGTGCCAGCAGCCAAGCTTCGGGAATTGGGCACTTCTTT.

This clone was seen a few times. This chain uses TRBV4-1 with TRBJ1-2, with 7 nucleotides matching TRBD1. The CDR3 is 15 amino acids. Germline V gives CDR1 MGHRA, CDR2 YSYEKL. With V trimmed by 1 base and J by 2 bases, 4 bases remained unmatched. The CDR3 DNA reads TGCGCCAGCAGCCAAGTAGGCAGGGGGAACTATGGCTACACCTTC. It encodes CASSQVGRGNYGYTF.

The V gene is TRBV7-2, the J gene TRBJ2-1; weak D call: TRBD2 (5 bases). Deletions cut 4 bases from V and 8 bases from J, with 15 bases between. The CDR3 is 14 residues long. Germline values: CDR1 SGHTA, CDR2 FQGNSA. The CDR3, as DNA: TGTGCCAGCAGCTCCCGAGCGGCTTCGGATGAGCAGTTCTTC. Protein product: CASSSRAASDEQFF.

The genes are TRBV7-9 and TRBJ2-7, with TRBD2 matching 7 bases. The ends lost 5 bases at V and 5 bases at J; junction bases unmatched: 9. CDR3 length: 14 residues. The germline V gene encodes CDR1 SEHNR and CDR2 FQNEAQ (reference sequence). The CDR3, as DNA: TGTGCCAGCAGCCTGGGAGGGCCTAGCCACGAGCAGTACTTC. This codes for CASSLGGPSHEQYF.